The clone carrying this TCR beta chain was seen many times. Unique molecular identifiers were used to barcode this TCRbeta library. TCRdb processed the PCR reads anew with MiXCR; each CDR3 protein has one entry. The sample lists about 610,000 distinct CDR3 sequences; 8% to 11% were seen once. This entry comes from a study of T-cell reconstitution after alpha-beta-depleted transplantation in children. Here the sequenced sample was PBMCs from the stem cell graft donor, taken from the stem cell graft. The TCR was taken from a human donor who donated a stem cell graft to a child with acute myeloid leukemia.

The CDR3 spells CASSYGGEDTEAFF. CDR3 sequence (DNA): TGTGCCAGCAGTTACGGGGGCGAGGACACTGAAGCTTTCTTT. The chain uses TRBV6-5 and TRBJ1-1, with D maybe TRBD1 (6 bases). Germline lookup yields CDR1 MNHEY and CDR2 SVGAGI. The germline V and J ends were trimmed by 2 bases and 3 bases, with 10 bases remaining between them. The CDR3 runs 14 residues.